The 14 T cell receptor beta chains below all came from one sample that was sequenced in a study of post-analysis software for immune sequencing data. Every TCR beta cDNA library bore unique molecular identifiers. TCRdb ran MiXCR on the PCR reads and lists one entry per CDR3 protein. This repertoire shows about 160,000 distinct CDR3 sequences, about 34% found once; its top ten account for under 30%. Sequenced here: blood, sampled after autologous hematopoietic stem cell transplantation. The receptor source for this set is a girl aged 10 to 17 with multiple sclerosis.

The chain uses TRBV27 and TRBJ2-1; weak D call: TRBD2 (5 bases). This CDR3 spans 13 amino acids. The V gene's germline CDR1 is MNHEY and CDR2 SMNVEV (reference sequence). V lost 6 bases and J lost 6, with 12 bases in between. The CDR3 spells CASSPDWGNEQFF. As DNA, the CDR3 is TGTGCCAGCAGCCCGGACTGGGGCAATGAGCAGTTCTTC.

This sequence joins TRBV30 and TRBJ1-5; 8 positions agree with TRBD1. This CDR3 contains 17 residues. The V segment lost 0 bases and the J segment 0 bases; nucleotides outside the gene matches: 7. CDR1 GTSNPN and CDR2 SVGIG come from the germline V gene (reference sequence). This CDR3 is CAWSVRGQAYSNQPQHF. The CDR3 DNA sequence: TGTGCCTGGAGTGTAAGGGGACAGGCCTATAGCAATCAGCCCCAGCATTTT.

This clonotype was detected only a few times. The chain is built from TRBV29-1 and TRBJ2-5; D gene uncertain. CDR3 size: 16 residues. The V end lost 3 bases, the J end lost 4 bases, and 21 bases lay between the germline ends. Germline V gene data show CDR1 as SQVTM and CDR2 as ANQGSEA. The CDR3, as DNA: TGCAGCGTTGAGTCTCCTAATAGCCAACTCGGAGAGACCCAGTACTTC. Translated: CSVESPNSQLGETQYF.

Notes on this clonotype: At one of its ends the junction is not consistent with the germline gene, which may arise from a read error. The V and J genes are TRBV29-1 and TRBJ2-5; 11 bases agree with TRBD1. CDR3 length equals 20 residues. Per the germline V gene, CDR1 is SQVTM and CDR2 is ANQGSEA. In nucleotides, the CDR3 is TGCAGCGTTTTTCCGGGACAGGGGGTAGTGCCCAGTCTGAGGCAAGGGACCCAGTACTTC. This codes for CSVFPGQGVVPSLRQGTQYF.

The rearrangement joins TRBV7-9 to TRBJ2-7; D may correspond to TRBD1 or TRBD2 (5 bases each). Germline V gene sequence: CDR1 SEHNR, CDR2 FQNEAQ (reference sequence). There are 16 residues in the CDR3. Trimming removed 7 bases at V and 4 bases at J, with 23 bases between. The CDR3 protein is CASTQITGPNIYEQYF. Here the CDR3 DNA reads TGTGCCAGCACCCAAATAACGGGACCAAATATATACGAGCAGTACTTC.

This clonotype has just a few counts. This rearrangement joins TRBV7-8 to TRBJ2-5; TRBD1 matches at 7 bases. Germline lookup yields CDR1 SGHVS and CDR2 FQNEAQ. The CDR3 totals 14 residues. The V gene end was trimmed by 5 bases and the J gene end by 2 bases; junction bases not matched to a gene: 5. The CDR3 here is CASSEGQLQETQYF. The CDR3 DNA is TGTGCCAGCAGCGAGGGACAGCTTCAAGAGACCCAGTACTTC.

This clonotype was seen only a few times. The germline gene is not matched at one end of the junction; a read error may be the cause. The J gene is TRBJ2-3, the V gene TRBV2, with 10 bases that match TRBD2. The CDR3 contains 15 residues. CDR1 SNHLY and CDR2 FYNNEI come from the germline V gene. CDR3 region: CAGSAQAGGADTQYF. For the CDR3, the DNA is TGTGCCGGCAGTGCTCAAGCGGGAGGGGCAGATACGCAGTATTTT.

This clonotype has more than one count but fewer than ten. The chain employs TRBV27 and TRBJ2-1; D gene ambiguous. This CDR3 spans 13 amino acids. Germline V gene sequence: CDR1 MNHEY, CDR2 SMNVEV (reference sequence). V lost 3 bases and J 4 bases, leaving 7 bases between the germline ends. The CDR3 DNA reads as TGTGCCAGCAGTTTTCTACTGTACAATGAGCAGTTCTTC. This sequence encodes CASSFLLYNEQFF.

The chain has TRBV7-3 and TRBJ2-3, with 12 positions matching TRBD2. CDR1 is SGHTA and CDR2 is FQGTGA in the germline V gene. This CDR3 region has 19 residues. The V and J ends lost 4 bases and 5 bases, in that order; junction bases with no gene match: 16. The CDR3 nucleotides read TGTGCCAGCAGCTCCAATTCGATTTCTAGCGGGGGGGCCCTAGATACGCAGTATTTT. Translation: CASSSNSISSGGALDTQYF. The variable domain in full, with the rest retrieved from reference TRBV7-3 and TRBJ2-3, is GAGVSQTPSNKVTEKGKYVELRCDPISGHTALYWYRQSLGQGPEFLIYFQGTGAADDSGLPNDRFFAVRPEGSVSTLKIQRTERGDSAVYLCASSSNSISSGGALDTQYFGPGTRLTVL.

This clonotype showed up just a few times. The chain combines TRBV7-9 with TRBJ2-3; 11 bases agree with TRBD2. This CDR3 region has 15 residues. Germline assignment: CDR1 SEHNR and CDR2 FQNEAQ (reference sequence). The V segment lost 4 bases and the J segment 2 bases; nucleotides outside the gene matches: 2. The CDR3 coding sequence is TGTGCCAGCAGCTCGACTAGCGGGATCACAGATACGCAGTATTTT. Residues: CASSSTSGITDTQYF.

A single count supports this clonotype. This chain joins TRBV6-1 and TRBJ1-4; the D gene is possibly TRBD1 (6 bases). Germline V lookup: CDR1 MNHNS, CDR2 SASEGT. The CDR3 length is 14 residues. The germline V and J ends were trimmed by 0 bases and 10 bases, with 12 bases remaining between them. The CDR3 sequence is CASSEARGRGKLFF. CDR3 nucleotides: TGTGCCAGCAGTGAAGCGCGGGGGCGTGGAAAACTGTTTTTT.

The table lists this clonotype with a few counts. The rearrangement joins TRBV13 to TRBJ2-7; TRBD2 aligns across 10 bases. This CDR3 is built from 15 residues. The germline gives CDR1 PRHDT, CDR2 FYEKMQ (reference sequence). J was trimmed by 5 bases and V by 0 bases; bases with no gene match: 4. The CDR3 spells CASSLGLAGIHEQYF. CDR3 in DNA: TGTGCCAGCAGCTTAGGACTAGCGGGAATCCACGAGCAGTACTTC.

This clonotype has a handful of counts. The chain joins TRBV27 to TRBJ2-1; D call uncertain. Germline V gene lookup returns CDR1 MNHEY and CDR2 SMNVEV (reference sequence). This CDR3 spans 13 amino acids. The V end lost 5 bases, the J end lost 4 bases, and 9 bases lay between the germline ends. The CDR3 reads CASSPPQYNEQFF. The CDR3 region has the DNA TGTGCCAGCAGTCCCCCCCAATACAATGAGCAGTTCTTC.

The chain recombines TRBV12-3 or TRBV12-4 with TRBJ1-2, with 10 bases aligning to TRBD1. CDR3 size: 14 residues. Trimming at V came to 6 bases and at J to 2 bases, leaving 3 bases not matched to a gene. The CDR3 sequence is CASRRQGANYGYTF. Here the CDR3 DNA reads TGTGCCAGCAGAAGACAGGGGGCGAACTATGGCTACACCTTC.